The sequence of this TCR beta chain was determined in a study of siplizumab effects on memory and regulatory T cells. The CDR3 has 15 amino acids. Germline CDR1 is SGDLS and CDR2 is YYNGEE. V lost 0 bases, J lost 6 bases, and 16 bases lay in between. On this clone: Its antigen remains unidentified.

Study results and caveats: A naive or memory phenotype could not be assigned to roughly 75-97% of the proliferating CD4+ or CD8+ clones.

Approximately 100,000 TCR templates underwent assay in each sample. The method was immunoSEQ multiplex PCR; TCRdb's version includes in-frame clones alone and lacks a portion of them. Of over 60,000 clones listed, about 89% are singletons. The source is a human donor in good health. The sequencing input was CD8+ T cells sorted from blood. The chain links TRBV9 to TRBJ2-7; no clear D gene. CDR3 nucleotide sequence: TGTGCCAGCAGCGTAGAGGGCAAACCCATACCCGAGCAGTACTTC. It translates to CASSVEGKPIPEQYF.